Below are 10 T cell receptor beta chains sequenced from a single sample in a study of brain T cells in children with intractable seizures. Measured with immunoSEQ multiplex PCR; TCRdb has only the in-frame clones, and not every one. Here the sample spans some 80,000 clones, about 93% being singletons. The sequencing used peripheral blood, collected at surgery. Every receptor here comes from a girl aged 2-9 years with Rasmussen encephalitis and intractable seizures.

The chain recombines TRBV19 with TRBJ1-1; tentative D call: TRBD1 (5 bases). Germline lookup yields CDR1 LNHDA and CDR2 SQIVND (reference sequence). The CDR3 contains 16 residues. The V end lost 6 bases, the J end lost 4 bases, and 21 bases lay between the germline ends. CDR3 loop: CASRVTGEARSTEAFF. The DNA of the CDR3 is TGTGCCAGTAGAGTCACGGGGGAGGCGAGATCCACTGAAGCTTTCTTT.

This rearrangement joins TRBV30 to TRBJ1-5, with a weak D call TRBD1 (5 bases). CDR1 and CDR2 from the germline V gene are GTSNPN and SVGIG (reference sequence). The CDR3 loop spans 16 amino acids. V was cut by 3 bases and J by 2 bases, with 17 bases left in between. Here the CDR3 reads CAWRDTPGVGNQPQHF. For the CDR3, the DNA is TGTGCCTGGAGGGACACCCCGGGGGTGGGCAATCAGCCCCAGCATTTT.

This chain uses TRBV27 with TRBJ1-5; D uncertain. There are 13 residues in the CDR3. The germline gives CDR1 MNHEY, CDR2 SMNVEV (reference sequence). V shed 3 bases and J shed 3 bases, with 6 bases lying between them. The CDR3 region is CASSFLYNQPQHF. The CDR3 DNA reads TGTGCCAGCAGTTTTCTTTACAATCAGCCCCAGCATTTT.

The chain recombines TRBV30 with TRBJ2-7; 8 bases match TRBD2. V dropped 3 bases and J dropped 5; count of bases not matched to a gene: 18. The CDR3 runs 17 residues. In germline, CDR1 is GTSNPN, CDR2 SVGIG (reference sequence). CDR3 protein: CAWSLRLAGGYRNEQYF. The CDR3 nucleotides read TGTGCCTGGAGCCTTCGTCTAGCGGGTGGATATAGAAACGAGCAGTACTTC.

The chain employs TRBV11-3 and TRBJ1-1, with 7 bases matching TRBD1. Unmatched junction bases numbered 4, after V lost 2 bases and J lost 4 bases. CDR3 size: 14 residues. The V gene's germline CDR1 is SGHNT and CDR2 YENEEA. This CDR3 is CASSLRGRATEAFF. CDR3 in DNA: TGTGCCAGCAGCTTAAGGGGGCGCGCCACTGAAGCTTTCTTT.

This clone has just one count. The V gene is TRBV6-2 or TRBV6-3, the J gene TRBJ1-1, with TRBD1 identical over 7 bases. CDR1 is MNHEY, CDR2 SVGEGT, per germline. This CDR3 contains 14 residues. After removal of 2 bases from V and 6 bases from J, the junction contained 6 bases not matched to a gene. The CDR3 DNA reads as TGTGCCAGCAGTTACAACGACAGGGCGGCTGAAGCTTTCTTT. Its translation is CASSYNDRAAEAFF.

This chain links TRBV5-1 with TRBJ1-1; 10 bases align to TRBD1. V lost 7 bases, J lost 4 bases, and 7 bases stayed unmatched. Germline lookup yields CDR1 SGHRS and CDR2 YFSETQ. The CDR3 totals 14 residues. CDR3 protein: CASAVDRGFTEAFF. CDR3 in DNA: TGCGCCAGCGCGGTGGACAGGGGGTTCACTGAAGCTTTCTTT.

The chain carries TRBV24-1 and TRBJ2-7, with unresolved D. Germline loops: CDR1 KGHDR, CDR2 SFDVKD. This CDR3 is 13 amino acids long. With 4 bases removed from V and 5 bases from J, the gap between germline ends came to 11 bases. The CDR3 sequence is CATSDPSRDEQYF. CDR3 nucleotide sequence: TGTGCCACCAGTGACCCTAGTAGGGACGAGCAGTACTTC.

The chain carries TRBV25-1 and TRBJ2-5, with 7 bases aligning to TRBD1. V trimming: 3 bases; J trimming: 2 bases; junction bases outside the gene matches: 0. The CDR3 totals 13 residues. From germline, CDR1 is MGHDK and CDR2 SYGVNS. The CDR3 here is CASSDRGQETQYF. Here the CDR3 DNA reads TGTGCCAGCAGTGACAGGGGGCAAGAGACCCAGTACTTC.

DNA for the CDR3: TGTGCCAGCAGCGCGATCTCGAACACCGGGGAGCTGTTTTTT. Translation gives CASSAISNTGELFF. The J gene is TRBJ2-2, the V gene TRBV9; D is undetermined. CDR1 is SGDLS, CDR2 YYNGEE, per germline. Trimming removed 3 bases from V and 0 bases from J, with 6 bases in between. This CDR3 comprises 14 residues. Full variable domain (remainder filled in from reference TRBV9 and TRBJ2-2): DSGVTQTPKHLITATGQRVTLRCSPRSGDLSVYWYQQSLDQGLQFLIQYYNGEERAKGNILERFSAQQFPDLHSELNLSSLELGDSALYFCASSAISNTGELFFGEGSRLTVL.